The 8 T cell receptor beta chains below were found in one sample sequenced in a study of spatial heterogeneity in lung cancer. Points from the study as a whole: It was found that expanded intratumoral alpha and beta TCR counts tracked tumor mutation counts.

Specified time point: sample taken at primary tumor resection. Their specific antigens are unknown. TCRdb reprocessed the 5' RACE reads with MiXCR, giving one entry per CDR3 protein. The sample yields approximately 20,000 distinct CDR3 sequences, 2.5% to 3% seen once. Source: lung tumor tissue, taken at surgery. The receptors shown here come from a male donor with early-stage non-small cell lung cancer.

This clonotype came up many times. In nucleotides, the CDR3 is TGTGCCAGCAGCCTACTTGAGACCCAGTACTTC. Translating it yields CASSLLETQYF. This chain uses TRBV5-6 with TRBJ2-5; D is ambiguous. Germline CDR1 and CDR2: SGHDT and YYEEEE. This CDR3 is 11 amino acids long. V lost 4 bases to trimming and J lost 5 bases, with 6 bases between them.

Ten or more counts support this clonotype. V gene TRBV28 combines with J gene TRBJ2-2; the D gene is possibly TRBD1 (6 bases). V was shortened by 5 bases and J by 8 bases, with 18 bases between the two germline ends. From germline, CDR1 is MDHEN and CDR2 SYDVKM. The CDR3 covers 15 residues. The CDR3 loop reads CASSVRDTYVGELFF. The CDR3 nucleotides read TGTGCCAGCAGTGTCCGGGACACGTATGTAGGGGAGCTGTTTTTT.

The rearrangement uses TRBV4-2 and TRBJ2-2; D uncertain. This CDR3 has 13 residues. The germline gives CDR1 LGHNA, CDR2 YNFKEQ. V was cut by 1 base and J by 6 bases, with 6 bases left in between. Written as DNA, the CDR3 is TGTGCCAGCAGCCAAGCTCTCGCCGGGGAGCTGTTTTTT. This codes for CASSQALAGELFF.

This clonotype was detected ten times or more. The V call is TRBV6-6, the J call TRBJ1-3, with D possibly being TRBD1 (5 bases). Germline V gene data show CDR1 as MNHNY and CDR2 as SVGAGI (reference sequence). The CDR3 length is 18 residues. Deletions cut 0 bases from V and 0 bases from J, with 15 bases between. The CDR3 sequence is CASSYSGLGERSGNTIYF. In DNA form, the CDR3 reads TGTGCCAGCAGTTACTCGGGGTTGGGGGAACGCTCTGGAAACACCATATATTTT.

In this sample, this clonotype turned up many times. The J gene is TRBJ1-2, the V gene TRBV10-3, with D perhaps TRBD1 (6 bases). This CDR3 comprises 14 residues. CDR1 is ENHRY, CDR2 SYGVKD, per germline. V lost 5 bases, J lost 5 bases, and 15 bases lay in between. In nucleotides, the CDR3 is TGTGCCATCAGTACTGGGGGCAGGGGATATGGCTACACCTTC. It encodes CAISTGGRGYGYTF.

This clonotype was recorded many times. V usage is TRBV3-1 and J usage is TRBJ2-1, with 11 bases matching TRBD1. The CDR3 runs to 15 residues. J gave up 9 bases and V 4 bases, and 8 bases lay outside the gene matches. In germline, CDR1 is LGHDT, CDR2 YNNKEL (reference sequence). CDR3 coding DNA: TGTGCCAGCAGCCTCACGGGACAGGGGGATGGTGAGCAGTTCTTC. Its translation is CASSLTGQGDGEQFF.

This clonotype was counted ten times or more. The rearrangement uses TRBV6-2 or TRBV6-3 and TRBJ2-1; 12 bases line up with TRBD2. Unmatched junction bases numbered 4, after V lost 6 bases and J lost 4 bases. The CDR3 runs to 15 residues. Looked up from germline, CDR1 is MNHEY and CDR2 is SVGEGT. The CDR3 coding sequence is TGTGCCAGCAGGTGGACTAGCGGGAAGTACAATGAGCAGTTCTTC. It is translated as CASRWTSGKYNEQFF.

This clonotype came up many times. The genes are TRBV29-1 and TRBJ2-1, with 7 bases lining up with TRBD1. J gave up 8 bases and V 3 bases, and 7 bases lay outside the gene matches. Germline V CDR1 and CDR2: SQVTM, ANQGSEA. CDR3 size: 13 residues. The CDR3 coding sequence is TGCAGCGTTGACAGGGGGTGGGACGATGAGCAGTTCTTC. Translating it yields CSVDRGWDDEQFF.